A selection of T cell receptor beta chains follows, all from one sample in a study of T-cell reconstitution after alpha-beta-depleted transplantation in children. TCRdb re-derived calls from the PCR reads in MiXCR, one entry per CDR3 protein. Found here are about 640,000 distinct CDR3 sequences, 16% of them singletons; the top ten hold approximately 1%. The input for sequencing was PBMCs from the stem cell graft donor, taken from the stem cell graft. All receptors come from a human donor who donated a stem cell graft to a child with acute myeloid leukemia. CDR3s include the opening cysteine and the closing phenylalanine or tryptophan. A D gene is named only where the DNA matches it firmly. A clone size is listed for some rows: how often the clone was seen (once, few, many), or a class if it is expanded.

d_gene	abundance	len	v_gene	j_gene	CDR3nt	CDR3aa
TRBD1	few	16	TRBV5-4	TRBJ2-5	TGTGCCAGCAGCTTGGAGGGGGACAGACACCAAGAGACCCAGTACTTC	CASSLEGDRHQETQYF
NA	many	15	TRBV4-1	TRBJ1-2	TGCGCCAGCAGCCAACCAGACAGAGCTAACTATGGCTACACCTTC	CASSQPDRANYGYTF
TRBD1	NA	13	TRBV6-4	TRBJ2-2	TGTGCCAGCAGCGGGACAGAGACCGGGGAGCTGTTTTTT	CASSGTETGELFF
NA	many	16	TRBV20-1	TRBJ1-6	TGCAGTGCTAGAGATCTTAGGAGGGGAGTTAATTCACCCCTCCACTTT	CSARDLRRGVNSPLHF
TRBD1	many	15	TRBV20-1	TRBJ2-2	TGCAGTGCTAGAGATTCCGGACAGGGCACGGGGGAGCTGTTTTTT	CSARDSGQGTGELFF
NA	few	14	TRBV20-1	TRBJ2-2	TGCAGTGCTAGTTTACAGGGAAACACCGGGGAGCTGTTTTTT	CSASLQGNTGELFF
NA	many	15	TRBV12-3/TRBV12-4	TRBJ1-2	TGTGCCAGCAGTTCCGCAGGGACTGGGAACTATGGCTACACCTTC	CASSSAGTGNYGYTF
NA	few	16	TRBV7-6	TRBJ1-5	TGTGCCAGCAGCTTAGAGACGGGGTTAGTAAATCAGCCCCAGCATTTT	CASSLETGLVNQPQHF
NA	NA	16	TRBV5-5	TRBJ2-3	TGTGCCAGCAGCTTAGGGGGGGGGGACTGGACAGATACGCAGTATTTT	CASSLGGGDWTDTQYF
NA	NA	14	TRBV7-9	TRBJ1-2	TGTGCCAGCAGCTTAAGTCAGGAGGGTGCCGGCTACACCTTC	CASSLSQEGAGYTF
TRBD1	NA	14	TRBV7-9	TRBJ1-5	TGTGCCAGCAGCCGGGACAGCTTTAATCAGCCCCAGCATTTT	CASSRDSFNQPQHF
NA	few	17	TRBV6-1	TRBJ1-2	TGTGCCAGCAGTGAAGCTTTTTATAGGGGGAAAAGGAGTGGCTACACCTTC	CASSEAFYRGKRSGYTF
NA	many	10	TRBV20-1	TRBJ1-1	TGCAGTGCCCCGAACACTGAAGCTTTCTTT	CSAPNTEAFF
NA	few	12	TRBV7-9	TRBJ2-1	TGTGCCAGCAGCTTAGTTGAGAGCGAGCAGTTCTTC	CASSLVESEQFF
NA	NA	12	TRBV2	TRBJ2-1	TGTGCCAGCAAGGGCAGGGGCAATGAGCAGTTCTTC	CASKGRGNEQFF
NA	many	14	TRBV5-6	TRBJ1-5	TGTGCCAGCAGCCGAGGGATGGTGAATCAGCCCCAGCATTTT	CASSRGMVNQPQHF
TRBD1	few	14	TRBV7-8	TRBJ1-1	TGTGCCAGCAGCTTAGGCGGGACAGAGCCTAAAGCTTTCTTT	CASSLGGTEPKAFF
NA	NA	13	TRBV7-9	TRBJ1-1	TGTGCCACCCGCCTCCCAGGGAGACCTGAAGCTTTCTTT	CATRLPGRPEAFF
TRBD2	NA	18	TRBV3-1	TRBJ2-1	TGTACCAGCAGCCCTGGGACTAGCATAAGGAGCTCCTACAATGAGCAGTTCTTC	CTSSPGTSIRSSYNEQFF
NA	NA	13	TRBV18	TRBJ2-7	TGTGCCAGCTCACCAAAGGGAAACTACGAGCAGTACTTC	CASSPKGNYEQYF
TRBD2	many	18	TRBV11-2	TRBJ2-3	TGTGCCAGCAGCTTAGGAAGGGCTAGCGGGGAAGTCACAGATACGCAGTATTTT	CASSLGRASGEVTDTQYF
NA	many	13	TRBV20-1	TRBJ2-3	TGCAGTGCTAGAGGGGGGGGCACAGATACGCAGTATTTT	CSARGGGTDTQYF
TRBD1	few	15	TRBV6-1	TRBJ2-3	TGTGCCAGCAGCTTGGGACAGGGCTCAGGAGATACGCAGTATTTT	CASSLGQGSGDTQYF
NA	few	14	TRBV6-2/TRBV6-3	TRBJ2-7	TGTGCCAGCAGTTACTCGTGGTCCCGGGACGAGCAGTACTTC	CASSYSWSRDEQYF
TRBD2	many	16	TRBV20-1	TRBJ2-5	TGCAGTGCTAGAGATGACGAGCGGGGGTCCCAAGAGACCCAGTACTTC	CSARDDERGSQETQYF
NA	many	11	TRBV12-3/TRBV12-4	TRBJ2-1	TGTGCCAGCACTATGGGAGGTGAGCAGTTCTTC	CASTMGGEQFF
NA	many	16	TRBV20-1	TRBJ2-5	TGCAGTGCGACCCAGGACTCCCACCACGTACAAGAGACCCAGTACTTC	CSATQDSHHVQETQYF
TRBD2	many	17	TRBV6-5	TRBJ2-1	TGTGCCAGCAGTTACCAATCGACTAGCGGGACCTACAATGAGCAGTTCTTC	CASSYQSTSGTYNEQFF
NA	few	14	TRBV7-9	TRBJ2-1	TGTGCCAGCGAGGACTCCATATCCTACAATGAGCAGTTCTTC	CASEDSISYNEQFF
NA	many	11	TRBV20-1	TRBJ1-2	TGCAGTGCTAGGGGAACCTATGGCTACACCTTC	CSARGTYGYTF
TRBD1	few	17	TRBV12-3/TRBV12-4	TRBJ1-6	TGTGCCAGCAGTTTCGTAGGGGGCCGGTCCTATAATTCACCCCTCCACTTT	CASSFVGGRSYNSPLHF
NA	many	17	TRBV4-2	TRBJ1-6	TGTGCCAGCAGCCAAGAAGTCCAGGACTCCTATAATTCACCCCTCCACTTT	CASSQEVQDSYNSPLHF
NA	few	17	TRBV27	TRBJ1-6	TGTGCCAGCAGTTTTCTAGGGACCCCCACTAGGGATTCACCCCTCCACTTT	CASSFLGTPTRDSPLHF